The source of this T cell receptor (beta chain) is a study of T cells in tuberculosis. Study-wide background: This South African cohort compared adolescents with or without latent tuberculosis against adults with active tuberculosis. Whole-study results and caveats: Smaller distances to GMM-specific TCRs suggested their expansion in active tuberculosis. Active tuberculosis cases were adults; controls were adolescents. The TCR-beta difference was not significant; alpha differences partly reflected length.

This CDR3 contains 15 residues. V was shortened by 5 bases and J by 4 bases, with 17 bases between the two germline ends. The germline V gene has CDR1 MNHEY and CDR2 SMNVEV (reference sequence). Comments on this clone: What it recognizes is unknown.

Libraries were prepared by immunoSEQ multiplex PCR; TCRdb keeps only in-frame clonotypes and omits some of them. The top ten clones hold roughly an eighth of a sample with 30,000 to 45,000 clones, 94% of them seen once. The rearrangement uses TRBV27 and TRBJ1-1; no firm D call. Sequencing input: PBMCs. This sequence originates from a donor aged 5-35 years with latent tuberculosis or without tuberculosis infection. Some clones in this sample may be carry-over from other donors' samples. CDR3 DNA: TGTGCCAGCAGTCCCGCGGTGGATCCGACCACTGAAGCTTTCTTT. This gives the protein CASSPAVDPTTEAFF.